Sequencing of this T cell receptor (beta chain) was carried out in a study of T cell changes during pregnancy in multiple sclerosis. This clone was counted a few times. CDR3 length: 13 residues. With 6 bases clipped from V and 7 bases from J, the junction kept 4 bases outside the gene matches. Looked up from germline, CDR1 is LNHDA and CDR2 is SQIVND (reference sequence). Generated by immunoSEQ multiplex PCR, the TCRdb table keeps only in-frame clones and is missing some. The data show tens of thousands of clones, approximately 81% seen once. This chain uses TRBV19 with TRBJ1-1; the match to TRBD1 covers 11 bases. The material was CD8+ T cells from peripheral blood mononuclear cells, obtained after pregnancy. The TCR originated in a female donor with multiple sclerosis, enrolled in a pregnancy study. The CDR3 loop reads CASRSGTGGEAFF. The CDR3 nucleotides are TGTGCCAGTAGATCCGGGACAGGGGGTGAAGCTTTCTTT.